These 3 T cell receptor beta chains were all obtained from the same sample, sequenced in a study of brain T cells in children with intractable seizures. Generated by immunoSEQ multiplex PCR, the TCRdb table keeps only in-frame clones and is missing some. The sample has tens of thousands of clones, roughly 95% seen once. The source was peripheral blood, collected at surgery. Source of these receptors: a boy younger than two with focal cortical dysplasia and intractable seizures.

This chain uses TRBV6-2 or TRBV6-3 with TRBJ2-1, with 10 bases that match TRBD2. J lost 6 bases, V lost 0 bases, and 20 bases had no gene match. Germline values: CDR1 MNHEY, CDR2 SVGEGT. The CDR3 spans 21 residues. The CDR3 sequence is CASSYSVGPTTSGRQSNEQFF. CDR3 bases: TGTGCCAGCAGTTACTCGGTGGGCCCGACGACTAGCGGGCGACAAAGCAATGAGCAGTTCTTC.

The rearrangement uses TRBV5-1 and TRBJ1-2; D is unresolved. Germline CDR1 reads SGHRS; CDR2 reads YFSETQ. V was trimmed by 6 bases and J by 0 bases, leaving 12 bases between them. CDR3 length equals 14 residues. CDR3 sequence: CASTPAGSNYGYTF. For the CDR3, the DNA is TGCGCCAGCACCCCGGCAGGTTCTAACTATGGCTACACCTTC.

The chain joins TRBV3-1 (or the pseudogene TRBV3-2) to TRBJ2-3, with 7 positions matching TRBD2. The CDR3 has 19 amino acids. V was pared by 0 bases and J by 6 bases, with 18 bases of the junction left unmatched. CDR1 and CDR2 (germline): LGHDT, YNNKEL (reference sequence). Here the CDR3 reads CASSQDLGATGGLTDTQYF. CDR3 DNA: TGTGCCAGCAGCCAAGATCTCGGCGCGACGGGAGGTCTGACGGATACGCAGTATTTT.